The 19 T cell receptor beta chains in this list originate from one sample, sequenced in a study of post-analysis software for immune sequencing data. Unique molecular identifiers were carried by the TCR beta cDNA libraries. TCRdb reprocessed the PCR reads via MiXCR and lists one record per CDR3 protein. Counted here are roughly 600,000 distinct CDR3 sequences, roughly 45% occurring once; the ten biggest clones make up more than 1.5%. Study-level points and caveats: Controls had lower frequencies than patients of 4 or 5 TRBV segments, which included TRBV5-6, TRBV5-1 and TRBV20-1.

Antigens for these TCRs are unknown. The sample was blood. The receptors originated from a girl under 18 with multiple sclerosis.

Concerning this clonotype: The junction does not match germline at one end; this may be a read error. Here the CDR3 DNA reads TGCGCCAGCAGCTTGGCAATGGGCTATGACTACACCTTC. Amino acid sequence: CASSLAMGYDYTF. The chain couples TRBV5-1 to TRBJ1-2; D is unclear. The CDR3 is 13 residues long. Looked up from germline, CDR1 is SGHRS and CDR2 is YFSETQ.

The chain recombines TRBV7-2 with TRBJ1-5; 8 positions agree with TRBD1. The CDR3 runs 14 residues. Trimming took 5 bases from V and 4 from J; bases not matched to a gene: 4. Germline V gene data show CDR1 as SGHTA and CDR2 as FQGNSA. DNA for the CDR3: TGTGCCAGCAGCATGCGGACAGGGAATCAGCCCCAGCATTTT. Residues: CASSMRTGNQPQHF.

This clonotype appeared a few times. The chain has TRBV20-1 and TRBJ2-3; 8 bases line up with TRBD2. Germline loops: CDR1 DFQATT, CDR2 SNEGSKA (reference sequence). The CDR3 has 15 amino acids. With 5 bases clipped from V and 5 bases from J, the junction kept 12 bases outside the gene matches. In DNA form, the CDR3 reads TGCAGTGCTCGCCTAATCGCGGGAGGCGGAGATACGCAGTATTTT. It encodes CSARLIAGGGDTQYF.

This chain uses TRBV12-3 or TRBV12-4 with TRBJ2-1; D unresolved. The CDR3 has 15 amino acids. Between the trimmed V and J ends, which lost 3 bases and 2 bases, there was a span of 11 bases. The CDR3 sequence is CASSFSVAPYNEQFF. For the CDR3, the DNA is TGTGCCAGCAGTTTTTCGGTAGCACCCTACAATGAGCAGTTCTTC.

The gene calls are TRBV3-1 and TRBJ2-5; D uncertain. The J call may be in error: the DNA end matches TRBJ2-7 better. Germline values: CDR1 LGHDT, CDR2 YNNKEL (reference sequence). This CDR3 comprises 14 residues. In nucleotides, the CDR3 is TGTGCCAGCGAGAACCGGGCCATAGGAGCCGAGCAGTACTTC. It codes for CASENRAIGAEQYF.

The count of this clonotype is one. The chain couples TRBV2 to TRBJ2-2, with 10 bases that match TRBD1. CDR1 and CDR2 (germline): SNHLY, FYNNEI. The J segment lost 6 bases and the V segment lost 3 bases, leaving 7 bases of the junction unmatched. The CDR3 spans 16 residues. DNA of the CDR3: TGTGCCAGCAGTGACCGGGACAGGGGACACGCCGGGGAGCTGTTTTTT. It yields the protein CASSDRDRGHAGELFF.

The rearrangement links TRBV7-2 to TRBJ2-7; D unresolved. Judging by the DNA end, TRBJ2-4 fits better; the J call may be wrong. Germline-derived CDR1 and CDR2 are SGHTA and FQGNSA. The CDR3 loop spans 14 amino acids. CDR3: CASSLETAPNIQYF. CDR3 sequence (DNA): TGTGCCAGCAGCTTAGAAACAGCCCCAAACATTCAGTACTTC.

This rearrangement joins TRBV4-1 to TRBJ2-7, with D uncertain. V dropped 1 base and J dropped 4 bases, with 8 bases sitting between them. CDR1 and CDR2 from the germline V gene are MGHRA and YSYEKL. This CDR3 spans 13 amino acids. CDR3 protein: CASSQGPSYEQYF. The CDR3 DNA sequence: TGCGCCAGCAGCCAAGGACCCTCATACGAGCAGTACTTC.

V and J are TRBV20-1 and TRBJ2-3, with 7 positions matching TRBD1. V shed 5 bases, J shed 2 bases, and the junction held 13 bases outside the gene matches. The CDR3 has 16 residues. Germline assignment: CDR1 DFQATT and CDR2 SNEGSKA (reference sequence). DNA for the CDR3: TGCAGTGCTTGTAAGGAGACAGGGTTTATCACAGATACGCAGTATTTT. Its translation: CSACKETGFITDTQYF.

The rearrangement joins TRBV11-2 to TRBJ2-3; 8 nucleotides agree with TRBD1. With 5 bases clipped from V and 4 bases from J, the junction kept 8 bases outside the gene matches. This CDR3 has 15 residues. Germline V CDR1 and CDR2: SGHAT, FQNNGV. The CDR3 DNA sequence: TGTGCCAGCAGCCCATTGTCAGGGGGCGCAGATACGCAGTATTTT. Its translation is CASSPLSGGADTQYF.

The chain couples TRBV15 to TRBJ2-1; TRBD2 aligns across 8 bases. Germline V lookup: CDR1 LNHNV, CDR2 YYDKDF (reference sequence). The CDR3 sequence is 15 residues long. Trimming at V came to 4 bases and at J to 2 bases, leaving 4 bases not matched to a gene. This CDR3 reads CATSTSGYPYNEQFF. CDR3 nucleotide sequence: TGTGCCACCAGCACTAGCGGGTACCCCTACAATGAGCAGTTCTTC.

The V call is TRBV12-3 or TRBV12-4, the J call TRBJ2-3; D gene uncertain. With 5 bases removed from V and 4 bases from J, the gap between germline ends came to 7 bases. The length of the CDR3 is 12 residues. CDR3 protein: CASSQSADTQYF. Written as DNA, the CDR3 is TGTGCCAGCAGTCAAAGTGCAGATACGCAGTATTTT.

A single count supports this clonotype. V gene TRBV7-9 combines with J gene TRBJ2-5, with TRBD1 as a possible D gene (6 bases). V was trimmed by 5 bases and J by 2 bases, leaving 15 bases between them. Germline V gene data show CDR1 as SEHNR and CDR2 as FQNEAQ (reference sequence). The CDR3 sequence is 15 residues long. In DNA form, the CDR3 reads TGTGCCAGCAGCCACCGGGACAACCAACAAGAGACCCAGTACTTC. Its translation: CASSHRDNQQETQYF.

In this sample, this clonotype turned up a few times. At one boundary the junction diverges from the germline segment, which might be a read error. Written as DNA, the CDR3 is TGTGCCACCAGTGACCTACAGGGCCTTGCTAGCGGAAGCACGGATACGCAGTATTTT. This codes for CATSDLQGLASGSTDTQYF. The J gene is TRBJ2-3, the V gene TRBV24-1; D might be TRBD2 (7 bases). This CDR3 region has 19 residues. The germline V gene encodes CDR1 KGHDR and CDR2 SFDVKD.

V gene TRBV28 combines with J gene TRBJ1-1; unclear D gene. In germline, CDR1 is MDHEN, CDR2 SYDVKM. The CDR3 loop spans 11 amino acids. The V end lost 7 bases, the J end lost 2 bases, and 5 bases lay between the germline ends. CDR3 amino acids: CASMYNTEAFF. The CDR3 DNA is TGTGCCAGCATGTATAACACTGAAGCTTTCTTT.

This clonotype came up once. The junction departs from the called germline gene at one end, perhaps through a read error. The chain uses TRBV29-1 and TRBJ1-1, with 7 bases aligning to TRBD1. CDR3 size: 17 residues. Germline CDR1 reads SQVTM; CDR2 reads ANQGSEA. The CDR3 coding sequence is TGCAGCGGCGCGAGCCCTTACAGGGGCCCCCAGAACACGGAAGCTTTCTTT. As protein: CSGASPYRGPQNTEAFF.

The chain carries TRBV20-1 and TRBJ2-3; D possibly corresponds to TRBD1 (6 bases). Trimming removed 4 bases from V and 4 bases from J, with 12 bases in between. Germline loops: CDR1 DFQATT, CDR2 SNEGSKA (reference sequence). The CDR3 contains 13 residues. Here the CDR3 reads CSANTGRPDTQYF. For the CDR3, the DNA is TGCAGTGCTAATACAGGGCGGCCAGATACGCAGTATTTT.

This sequence joins TRBV6-6 and TRBJ2-4; 8 nucleotides line up with TRBD1. The J call may be wrong; the DNA end is better matched by TRBJ2-7. The CDR3 runs to 14 residues. In germline, CDR1 is MNHNY, CDR2 SVGAGI (reference sequence). CDR3 sequence reads: CASSYEDRAYEQYF. The DNA of the CDR3 is TGTGCCAGCAGTTACGAGGACAGGGCTTACGAGCAGTACTTC.

This clonotype was found a few times. The chain joins TRBV3-1 to TRBJ2-4, with 7 bases fitting TRBD2. J was trimmed by 4 bases and V by 4 bases; bases with no gene match: 4. CDR3 size: 14 residues. Germline values: CDR1 LGHDT, CDR2 YNNKEL (reference sequence). The CDR3 sequence: CASSPRTRKNIQYF. CDR3 in DNA: TGTGCCAGCAGCCCTAGGACTAGGAAAAACATTCAGTACTTC.